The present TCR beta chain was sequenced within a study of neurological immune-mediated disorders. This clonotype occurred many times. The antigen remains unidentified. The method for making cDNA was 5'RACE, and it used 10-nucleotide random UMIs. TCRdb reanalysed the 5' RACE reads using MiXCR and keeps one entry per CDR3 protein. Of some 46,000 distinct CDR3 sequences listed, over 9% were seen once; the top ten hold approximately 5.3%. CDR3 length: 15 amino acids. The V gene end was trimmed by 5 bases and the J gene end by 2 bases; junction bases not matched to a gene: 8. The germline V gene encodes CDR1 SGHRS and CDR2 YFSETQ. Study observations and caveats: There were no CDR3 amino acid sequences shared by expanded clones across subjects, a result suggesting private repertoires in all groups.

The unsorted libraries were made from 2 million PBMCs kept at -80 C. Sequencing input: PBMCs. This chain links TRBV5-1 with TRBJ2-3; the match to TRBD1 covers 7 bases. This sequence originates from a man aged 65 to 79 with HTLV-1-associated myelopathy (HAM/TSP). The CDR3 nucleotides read TGCGCCAGCAGTCGCAAGACAGGGTCCACAGATACGCAGTATTTT. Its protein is CASSRKTGSTDTQYF.